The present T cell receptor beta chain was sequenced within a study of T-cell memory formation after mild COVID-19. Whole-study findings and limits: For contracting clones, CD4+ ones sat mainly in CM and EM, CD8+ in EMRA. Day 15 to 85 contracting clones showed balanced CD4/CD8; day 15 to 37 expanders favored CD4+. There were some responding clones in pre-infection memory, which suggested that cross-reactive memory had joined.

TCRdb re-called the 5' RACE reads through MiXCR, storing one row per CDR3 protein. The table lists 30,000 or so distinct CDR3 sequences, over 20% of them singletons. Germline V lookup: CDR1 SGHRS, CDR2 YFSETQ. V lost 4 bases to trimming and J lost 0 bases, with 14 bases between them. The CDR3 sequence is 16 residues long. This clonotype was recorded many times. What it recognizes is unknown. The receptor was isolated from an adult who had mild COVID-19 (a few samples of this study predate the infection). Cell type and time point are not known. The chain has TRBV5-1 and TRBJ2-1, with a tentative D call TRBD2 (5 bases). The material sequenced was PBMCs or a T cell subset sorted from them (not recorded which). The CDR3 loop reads CASSTGRGVSYNEQFF. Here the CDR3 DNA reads TGCGCCAGCAGCACCGGACGGGGTGTCTCCTACAATGAGCAGTTCTTC.